A selection of T cell receptor beta chains follows, all from one sample in a study of OX40 agonist ivuxolimab in advanced cancers. Some clones are missing from TCRdb's copy, which holds only in-frame ones; the method was immunoSEQ multiplex PCR. Of tens of thousands of clones listed, roughly nine tenths are singletons. The sample was CD4+ or CD8+ T cells sorted from blood, taken in a trial of the OX40 agonist ivuxolimab. The source of these receptors is an adult with an advanced solid tumor such as melanoma, head and neck, liver or kidney cancer. Both conserved end residues are part of each CDR3. The order of the fields is CDR3 protein, CDR3 DNA, D gene, clone size, J gene, V gene. The D gene is left open where the match is weak. Only part of the rows carry a size: once, few, many, or a class if the clone is expanded.

CDR3: CASSAGTGGIYEQYF
DNA: TGTGCCAGCAGTGCCGGGACAGGGGGCATCTACGAGCAGTACTTC
D: TRBD1
size: -
J: TRBJ2-7
V: TRBV2

CDR3: CASTTQRNTEAFF
DNA: TGTGCCAGTACTACCCAGAGGAACACTGAAGCTTTCTTT
D: -
size: -
J: TRBJ1-1
V: TRBV19

CDR3: CASSLGTPDGIYGYTF
DNA: TGCGCCAGCAGCCTGGGGACACCGGACGGCATCTATGGCTACACCTTC
D: -
size: few
J: TRBJ1-2
V: TRBV5-1

CDR3: CASSAGQGDGYTF
DNA: TGTGCCAGCAGCGCGGGACAGGGAGATGGCTACACCTTC
D: TRBD1
size: -
J: TRBJ1-2
V: TRBV9

CDR3: CASSQGWEKLFF
DNA: TGTGCCAGCAGCCAGGGGTGGGAAAAACTGTTTTTT
D: -
size: -
J: TRBJ1-4
V: TRBV6-1

CDR3: CASSKQGPNTDTQYF
DNA: TGTGCCAGCAGCAAACAGGGCCCTAACACAGATACGCAGTATTTT
D: -
size: -
J: TRBJ2-3
V: TRBV4-2

CDR3: CASSFGLAGAVEQYF
DNA: TGCGCCAGCAGCTTCGGACTAGCGGGAGCGGTCGAGCAGTACTTC
D: TRBD2
size: -
J: TRBJ2-7
V: TRBV5-1

CDR3: CASRGGVNTGELFF
DNA: TGTGCCAGCAGAGGCGGGGTAAACACCGGGGAGCTGTTTTTT
D: -
size: -
J: TRBJ2-2
V: TRBV6-1

CDR3: CASSLRRATNEKLFF
DNA: TGTGCCAGCAGCTTAAGGCGGGCAACTAATGAAAAACTGTTTTTT
D: -
size: -
J: TRBJ1-4
V: TRBV7-3

CDR3: CASSRLAGAYNEQFF
DNA: TGTGCCAGCAGCCGACTAGCGGGAGCCTACAATGAGCAGTTCTTC
D: TRBD2
size: -
J: TRBJ2-1
V: TRBV6-5

CDR3: CARSLDGNTEAFF
DNA: TGTGCCAGAAGCTTGGACGGGAACACTGAAGCTTTCTTT
D: -
size: -
J: TRBJ1-1
V: TRBV5-3

CDR3: CASSRPLESTEAFF
DNA: TGTGCCAGCAGCCGACCTTTGGAGAGCACTGAAGCTTTCTTT
D: -
size: -
J: TRBJ1-1
V: TRBV28

CDR3: CASRRLEKNYGYTF
DNA: TGTGCCAGCAGGCGGTTGGAGAAAAACTATGGCTACACCTTC
D: -
size: once
J: TRBJ1-2
V: TRBV28

CDR3: CASSSPGASFEKLFF
DNA: TGTGCCAGCAGTAGCCCAGGGGCAAGCTTTGAAAAACTGTTTTTT
D: -
size: -
J: TRBJ1-4
V: TRBV28

CDR3: CASSPGQGERGFGNQPQHF
DNA: TGCGCCAGCAGCCCAGGACAGGGGGAACGGGGGTTCGGCAATCAGCCCCAGCATTTT
D: TRBD1
size: -
J: TRBJ1-5
V: TRBV4-1

CDR3: CASSSPGAHYGYTF
DNA: TGTGCCAGCAGTTCCCCAGGGGCTCACTATGGCTACACCTTC
D: -
size: -
J: TRBJ1-2
V: TRBV28

CDR3: CASSESAGQGSEKLFF
DNA: TGTGCCAGCAGTGAGTCAGCGGGACAGGGATCTGAAAAACTGTTTTTT
D: TRBD1
size: -
J: TRBJ1-4
V: TRBV6-1

CDR3: CASSTGLAGVVYNEQFF
DNA: TGTGCCAGCTCCACAGGGCTAGCGGGGGTGGTCTACAATGAGCAGTTCTTC
D: TRBD2
size: -
J: TRBJ2-1
V: TRBV18

CDR3: CASSWTTDETQYF
DNA: TGTGCCAGCAGTTGGACTACTGACGAGACCCAGTACTTC
D: -
size: -
J: TRBJ2-5
V: TRBV6-1

CDR3: CASSLAQGTYGYTF
DNA: TGTGCCAGCAGCTTAGCCCAGGGCACCTATGGCTACACCTTC
D: -
size: -
J: TRBJ1-2
V: TRBV7-9

CDR3: CATSREVNANEKLFF
DNA: TGTGCCACCAGCAGAGAAGTGAACGCTAATGAAAAACTGTTTTTT
D: -
size: -
J: TRBJ1-4
V: TRBV15

CDR3: CASSTAQAYGSEAFF
DNA: TGTGCCAGTAGTACGGCTCAGGCCTACGGGTCTGAAGCTTTCTTT
D: -
size: -
J: TRBJ1-1
V: TRBV19

CDR3: CASRADRAGANVLTF
DNA: TGTGCCAGCAGGGCAGACAGGGCTGGGGCCAACGTCCTGACTTTC
D: TRBD1
size: -
J: TRBJ2-6
V: TRBV7-3

CDR3: CASSQGTGYSNQPQHF
DNA: TGCGCCAGCAGCCAGGGGACAGGGTATAGCAATCAGCCCCAGCATTTT
D: TRBD1
size: -
J: TRBJ1-5
V: TRBV4-1

CDR3: CASRETDPASYNEQFF
DNA: TGTGCCAGCAGGGAGACGGACCCCGCCTCCTACAATGAGCAGTTCTTC
D: -
size: -
J: TRBJ2-1
V: TRBV2

CDR3: CASSQSGTVNYGYTF
DNA: TGTGCCAGCAGCCAATCCGGGACGGTAAACTATGGCTACACCTTC
D: -
size: -
J: TRBJ1-2
V: TRBV16

CDR3: CASSFSFQFHEQYF
DNA: TGTGCCAGCAGTTTCAGCTTTCAGTTCCACGAGCAGTACTTC
D: -
size: -
J: TRBJ2-7
V: TRBV28

CDR3: CASSPPSRGQTEAFF
DNA: TGTGCCAGCTCACCACCGTCCAGGGGGCAAACTGAAGCTTTCTTT
D: TRBD1
size: -
J: TRBJ1-1
V: TRBV18

CDR3: CASSLWARVGDSPLHF
DNA: TGTGCCAGCAGCTTATGGGCCCGAGTTGGGGATTCACCCCTCCACTTT
D: -
size: -
J: TRBJ1-6
V: TRBV7-2

CDR3: CASSTPGGPSTGELFF
DNA: TGTGCCAGTAGTACCCCGGGGGGGCCGAGCACCGGGGAGCTGTTTTTT
D: TRBD2
size: -
J: TRBJ2-2
V: TRBV19

CDR3: CASSLDRVEETQYF
DNA: TGTGCCAGCAGCTTGGACAGGGTAGAAGAGACCCAGTACTTC
D: -
size: -
J: TRBJ2-5
V: TRBV5-7

CDR3: CASSKGQGRSGYTF
DNA: TGTGCCAGCAGTAAAGGACAGGGGAGGAGCGGCTACACCTTC
D: TRBD1
size: -
J: TRBJ1-2
V: TRBV6-5

CDR3: CASNSGDRDGGELFF
DNA: TGTGCCAGCAACTCGGGGGACAGGGACGGCGGGGAGCTGTTTTTT
D: TRBD1
size: -
J: TRBJ2-2
V: TRBV9

CDR3: CAWSVGGGSGNTIYF
DNA: TGTGCCTGGAGCGTCGGAGGGGGCTCTGGAAACACCATATATTTT
D: -
size: -
J: TRBJ1-3
V: TRBV30

CDR3: CASSEVVEASPLHF
DNA: TGTGCCAGCAGTGAAGTGGTAGAAGCTTCACCCCTCCACTTT
D: -
size: -
J: TRBJ1-6
V: TRBV6-1

CDR3: CASSLRGGFWF
DNA: TGTGCCAGCAGTTTGAGGGGGGGCTTCTGGTTC
D: -
size: -
J: TRBJ2-7
V: TRBV28

CDR3: CASSLVGGPYGYTF
DNA: TGTGCCAGCAGCTTAGTTGGAGGGCCCTATGGCTACACCTTC
D: -
size: -
J: TRBJ1-2
V: TRBV7-9

CDR3: CASRMTPNQPQHF
DNA: TGTGCCAGTCGAATGACACCGAATCAGCCCCAGCATTTT
D: -
size: -
J: TRBJ1-5
V: TRBV19

CDR3: CAIAPSSRGNQPQHF
DNA: TGTGCCATCGCCCCGAGTTCGAGGGGCAATCAGCCCCAGCATTTT
D: -
size: -
J: TRBJ1-5
V: TRBV28

CDR3: CASSFEEVPTGELFF
DNA: TGTGCCAGCAGTTTCGAGGAGGTTCCGACCGGGGAGCTGTTTTTT
D: -
size: -
J: TRBJ2-2
V: TRBV2

CDR3: CASSFSGAPYNEQFF
DNA: TGTGCCAGCAGCTTTAGCGGGGCCCCCTACAATGAGCAGTTCTTC
D: TRBD2
size: few
J: TRBJ2-1
V: TRBV5-6

CDR3: CASSLDRLTGELFF
DNA: TGTGCCAGCAGTCTTGACAGGTTAACCGGGGAGCTGTTTTTT
D: -
size: -
J: TRBJ2-2
V: TRBV2

CDR3: CASSYLGQGIEQYF
DNA: TGTGCCAGCAGTTACTTGGGACAGGGTATCGAGCAGTACTTC
D: TRBD1
size: -
J: TRBJ2-7
V: TRBV6-5

CDR3: CASSLAQNEKLFF
DNA: TGTGCCAGCAGCTTAGCACAGAATGAAAAACTGTTTTTT
D: -
size: -
J: TRBJ1-4
V: TRBV11-2

CDR3: CASSPTGGHTGELFF
DNA: TGTGCCAGCAGCCCGACAGGGGGCCACACCGGGGAGCTGTTTTTT
D: TRBD1
size: once
J: TRBJ2-2
V: TRBV11-3

CDR3: CASSLTESADTQYF
DNA: TGTGCCAGCAGCTTAACAGAGAGCGCAGATACGCAGTATTTT
D: -
size: -
J: TRBJ2-3
V: TRBV7-9

CDR3: CASSPASSYEQYF
DNA: TGTGCCAGCTCACCAGCCAGCTCCTACGAGCAGTACTTC
D: -
size: -
J: TRBJ2-7
V: TRBV18

CDR3: CASSSTDVTGYEQYF
DNA: TGTGCCAGCTCATCGACGGACGTTACAGGATACGAGCAGTACTTC
D: -
size: -
J: TRBJ2-7
V: TRBV18

CDR3: CASKAGTVGEKLFF
DNA: TGTGCCAGCAAGGCGGGGACCGTGGGAGAAAAACTGTTTTTT
D: -
size: -
J: TRBJ1-4
V: TRBV28

CDR3: CASSLGSIYNEQFF
DNA: TGTGCCAGCAGCCTAGGCTCAATCTACAATGAGCAGTTCTTC
D: -
size: -
J: TRBJ2-1
V: TRBV7-2

CDR3: CASSPYPASRGGSQPQHF
DNA: TGTGCCAGCAGTCCATACCCCGCGTCCAGGGGCGGGAGTCAGCCCCAGCATTTT
D: -
size: -
J: TRBJ1-5
V: TRBV27

CDR3: CAISKQGLDTGELFF
DNA: TGTGCCATCAGTAAACAGGGATTGGACACCGGGGAGCTGTTTTTT
D: -
size: -
J: TRBJ2-2
V: TRBV10-3

CDR3: CASSRSGGQETQYF
DNA: TGTGCCAGCAGCCGTAGCGGGGGCCAAGAGACCCAGTACTTC
D: TRBD2
size: -
J: TRBJ2-5
V: TRBV11-2